The 8 T cell receptor beta chains below were found in one sample sequenced in a study of cytomegalovirus exposure and HLA in healthy donors. Primers included in the PCR were 60 Vbeta and 13 Jbeta primers. Assay: immunoSEQ multiplex PCR; the TCRdb copy retains only in-frame clones and omits some. The sample holds fewer than 250,000 clones, roughly 77% seen once. The source material was PBMCs. These receptors all come from a male donor in good health and CMV-seropositive.

The chain combines TRBV9 with TRBJ2-7, with 7 bases that match TRBD1. The CDR3 length is 15 residues. Germline V gene sequence: CDR1 SGDLS, CDR2 YYNGEE. V was clipped by 4 bases and J by 3 bases; unmatched bases: 10. CDR3 nucleotides: TGTGCCAGCAGCTCTCCGACAGGGCCCCACTACGAGCAGTACTTC. Its translation is CASSSPTGPHYEQYF.

This chain uses TRBV19 with TRBJ1-2; 8 nucleotides line up with TRBD1. Germline V gene data show CDR1 as LNHDA and CDR2 as SQIVND (reference sequence). This CDR3 region has 14 residues. V trimming: 3 bases; J trimming: 3 bases; junction bases outside the gene matches: 3. CDR3 loop: CASSMETGDYGYTF. CDR3 sequence (DNA): TGTGCCAGTAGTATGGAGACAGGGGACTATGGCTACACCTTC.

Points on this clone: An end of the junction differs from the germline gene, which may be a read error. The chain joins TRBV7-2 to TRBJ1-1; tentative D call: TRBD1 (6 bases). The CDR3 has 14 residues. Per germline, CDR1 SGHTA and CDR2 FQGNSA. CDR3 sequence reads: CASSPGQRATGAFF. The CDR3, as DNA: TGTGCCAGCAGCCCCGGACAGAGGGCGACTGGAGCTTTCTTT.

CDR3 bases: TGTGCCAGCAGCCCCCCCCGGGAGACCCAGTACTTC. Protein product: CASSPPRETQYF. The rearrangement joins TRBV7-2 to TRBJ2-5; D uncertain. Germline V gene sequence: CDR1 SGHTA, CDR2 FQGNSA. Trimming left V 5 bases short and J 5 bases short, with 9 bases between. The CDR3 runs to 12 residues.

V gene TRBV28 combines with J gene TRBJ2-7, with 8 nucleotides matching TRBD2. V lost 3 bases to trimming and J lost 6 bases; unmatched junction nucleotides: 7. Germline CDR1 MDHEN, CDR2 SYDVKM. CDR3 length: 14 amino acids. CDR3 sequence: CASSLGGLVGEQYF. CDR3 bases: TGTGCCAGCAGTTTGGGGGGACTAGTGGGCGAGCAGTACTTC. The variable domain in full, with the rest retrieved from reference TRBV28 and TRBJ2-7, is DVKVTQSSRYLVKRTGEKVFLECVQDMDHENMFWYRQDPGLGLRLIYFSYDVKMKEKGDIPEGYSVSREKKERFSLILESASTNQTSMYLCASSLGGLVGEQYFGPGTRLTVT.

The CDR3, as DNA: TGTGCCAGCAGTAGACCGGGACAGGGGTACTATGGCTACACCTTC. Translating it yields CASSRPGQGYYGYTF. The gene calls are TRBV27 and TRBJ1-2; TRBD1 aligns across 10 bases. V shed 5 bases, J shed 3 bases, and the junction held 6 bases outside the gene matches. The germline V gene encodes CDR1 MNHEY and CDR2 SMNVEV (reference sequence). The CDR3 length is 15 residues.

The CDR3 DNA follows: TGTGCCAGCAGTCCATCCGGGACAGGGATTTACTATGGCTACACCTTC. Amino acid sequence: CASSPSGTGIYYGYTF. V is TRBV28 and J is TRBJ1-2, with TRBD1 matching over 9 bases. The CDR3 is made up of 16 amino acids. Trimming at V came to 5 bases and at J to 3 bases, leaving 10 bases not matched to a gene. Germline V gives CDR1 MDHEN, CDR2 SYDVKM.

Remarks on this clone: Other DNA sequences within the sample encode an identical CDR3. The genes are TRBV7-3 and TRBJ2-2; TRBD2 matches at 10 bases. CDR1 SGHTA and CDR2 FQGTGA come from the germline V gene. This CDR3 is 18 amino acids long. J gave up 4 bases and V 5 bases, and 13 bases lay outside the gene matches. The CDR3 sequence is CASSPRPSGSFLTGELFF. CDR3 coding DNA: TGTGCCAGCAGCCCCCGGCCTAGCGGGAGTTTCCTCACCGGGGAGCTGTTTTTT.